This T cell receptor (beta chain) was documented in a study of T cell changes during pregnancy in multiple sclerosis. V was shortened by 3 bases and J by 2 bases, with 16 bases between the two germline ends. CDR1 and CDR2 (germline): SGDLS, YYNGEE. The CDR3 runs to 16 residues. Some clones are missing from TCRdb's copy, which holds only in-frame ones; the method was immunoSEQ multiplex PCR. Of roughly 51,000 clones listed, roughly 94% are singletons. The origin of this receptor is a female donor with multiple sclerosis, enrolled in a pregnancy study. The chain employs TRBV9 and TRBJ2-3; D is perhaps TRBD1 (6 bases). The sequences come from CD8+ T cells from peripheral blood mononuclear cells, collected before pregnancy. The CDR3: CASSATGGEDTDTQYF. Here the CDR3 DNA reads TGTGCCAGCAGCGCCACTGGGGGCGAAGACACAGATACGCAGTATTTT.